Listed below are T cell receptor beta chains from one sample, sequenced in a study of blood T cells in healthy people across ages. TCRdb reprocessed the 5' RACE reads with MiXCR, giving one entry per CDR3 protein. The sample includes approximately 780,000 distinct CDR3 sequences, 20% to 30% of them seen just once. This sample was shared with a second study, whose subject was T cells of mothers and their children.

Source material: blood. These TCRs come from a boy between 10 and 17 years old in good health. Each CDR3 is given with its conserved first and last residue.

v_call	j_call	cdr3_length	cdr3_aa
TRBV5-1	TRBJ2-3	15	CASSPDLAGGNTQYF
TRBV5-1	TRBJ1-6	22	CASSPEPVQADFLSSYNSPLHF
TRBV5-1	TRBJ1-1	16	CASSLGTVLMNTEAFF
TRBV5-5	TRBJ1-1	15	CASSFGTGPDTEAFF
TRBV20-1	TRBJ2-7	11	CSARRGYQQCF
TRBV11-2	-	18	CASSLSVGIAGSVYEQYF
TRBV20-1	-	14	CSARLAGSQETQYF
TRBV7-2	TRBJ2-5	15	CASSFSGGAGKTQYF
TRBV14	TRBJ2-1	17	CASSPKGMRVTYNEQFF
TRBV20-1	TRBJ1-5	14	CSARDSAGGQPQHF
TRBV18	TRBJ1-1	15	CASSPPGRVNTEAFF
TRBV15	TRBJ2-7	13	CATSRGGNYEQYF
TRBV6-5	TRBJ1-2	12	CASSSGFYGYTF
TRBV2	TRBJ1-6	13	CASQGQTDSPLHF
TRBV12-3/TRBV12-4	TRBJ1-1	16	CASSIRDHPMNTEAFF
TRBV28	TRBJ1-6	12	CASSLGARTFDF
TRBV18	TRBJ1-2	14	CASSPRRGRDGYTF
TRBV12-3/TRBV12-4	TRBJ1-1	16	CASSLYKGRENTEAFF
TRBV12-3/TRBV12-4	TRBJ2-3	17	CASSYGHHQFGTDTQYF
TRBV28	TRBJ1-3	18	CASSFPPGAVTAGNTIYF
TRBV5-1	TRBJ2-1	13	CASSSGFPNEQFF
TRBV6-1	TRBJ2-5	16	CASSHPSGGTQETQYF
TRBV28	TRBJ1-6	14	CASSLSIEGSPLHF
TRBV9	TRBJ1-3	14	CASSGQGSGNTIYF
TRBV18	-	13	CASSPLTGDEQYF
TRBV12-3/TRBV12-4	TRBJ2-5	15	CASSLVQALVETQYF
TRBV10-3	-	13	CAISESRGYEQYF
TRBV6-1	TRBJ2-5	16	CASSGGLAGDQETQYF
TRBV7-9	-	16	CASSSKSGTGFSEQYF
TRBV19	TRBJ1-1	14	CASSIRTGDTEAFF
TRBV18	TRBJ2-5	13	CASSPGRWETQYF
TRBV4-1	TRBJ2-5	13	CASSQIKGETQYF
TRBV7-3	-	15	CASSPGTSGGYEQFF
TRBV11-2	TRBJ2-7	14	CASQLTGDPREQYF
TRBV24-1	TRBJ2-5	14	CATSDWGAQETQYF
TRBV29-1	TRBJ1-4	13	CSVGGVENEKLFF
TRBV6-1	TRBJ2-4	14	CASRPPGGKNIQYF
TRBV28	TRBJ2-5	14	CASSPPRGQETQYF
TRBV6-5	-	16	CASSYSRAGGYNEQFF
TRBV6-4	TRBJ2-5	10	CASTMETQYF
TRBV11-3	TRBJ2-4	16	CASVRGGLGTKNIQYF
TRBV7-3	TRBJ2-1	15	CASSSKREGRNEQFF
TRBV7-6	TRBJ1-5	18	CASSLRGGQGYSNQPQHF
TRBV20-1	TRBJ2-7	14	CSARESRRSYEQYF